Following are 29 T cell receptor beta chains from one sample sequenced in a study of T cell responses to AZD1222 COVID-19 vaccine. The table came from immunoSEQ multiplex PCR; TCRdb's copy has only in-frame clones and leaves some out. Here the sample spans approximately 130,000 clones, roughly 85% being singletons. The sequencing here drew on peripheral blood, taken 28 days after the second dose of the MenACWY control vaccine. All receptors come from an adult who received the MenACWY meningococcal vaccine as a control.

The chain links TRBV5-6 to TRBJ2-1; D remains unclear. The CDR3 consists of 13 residues. Looked up from germline, CDR1 is SGHDT and CDR2 is YYEEEE. Trimming cost V 3 bases and J 7 bases, with 11 bases left between them. The CDR3 sequence is CASSSGPLNEQFF. DNA for the CDR3: TGTGCCAGCAGCTCCGGGCCCCTTAATGAGCAGTTCTTC.

In this sample, this clone turned up once. CDR3 bases: TGTGCCAGCTCCCCCCCCTCCCTCGGTTCCCATGAGCAGTTCTTC. Its protein is CASSPPSLGSHEQFF. V and J are TRBV18 and TRBJ2-1; D not certain. This CDR3 is built from 15 residues. The V end was cut by 6 bases, the J end by 8 bases, with 20 bases between. Germline lookup yields CDR1 KGHSH and CDR2 LQKENI.

The chain recombines TRBV18 with TRBJ2-5; D not resolved. Germline values: CDR1 KGHSH, CDR2 LQKENI. Between the trimmed V and J ends, which lost 0 bases and 5 bases, there was a span of 10 bases. The CDR3 covers 14 residues. DNA for the CDR3: TGTGCCAGCTCACCACCATCTAGAGCTGAGACCCAGTACTTC. Translating gives CASSPPSRAETQYF.

The chain links TRBV28 to TRBJ1-4, with no clear D. Trimming took off 7 bases at V and 6 bases at J, with 12 bases between the two ends. This CDR3 has 13 residues. Germline V lookup: CDR1 MDHEN, CDR2 SYDVKM. The CDR3 protein is CASTPSRDEKLFF. In DNA, the CDR3 is TGTGCCAGCACCCCCAGTCGGGATGAAAAACTGTTTTTT.

This clone was seen a few times. The rearrangement joins TRBV6-1 to TRBJ1-5, with TRBD1 as a possible D gene (5 bases). Germline CDR1 is MNHNS and CDR2 is SASEGT. V lost 0 bases and J 0 bases, leaving 9 bases between the germline ends. This CDR3 is built from 16 residues. CDR3 DNA: TGTGCCAGCAGTGAAGCCCGACAGTATAGCAATCAGCCCCAGCATTTT. Protein: CASSEARQYSNQPQHF.

The V call is TRBV20-1, the J call TRBJ1-3; no firm D call. V lost 3 bases and J 0 bases, leaving 12 bases between the germline ends. Germline V gives CDR1 DFQATT, CDR2 SNEGSKA (reference sequence). The CDR3 runs to 15 residues. CDR3 DNA sequence: TGCAGTGCTAGTCTCCTCCGTCTCTCTGGAAACACCATATATTTT. Its translation is CSASLLRLSGNTIYF.

The chain is built from TRBV19 and TRBJ2-3; D perhaps matches TRBD2 (6 bases). CDR1 is LNHDA, CDR2 SQIVND, per germline (reference sequence). Deletions cut 6 bases from V and 5 bases from J, with 9 bases between. The CDR3 totals 12 residues. The CDR3 DNA reads as TGTGCCAGTAGCTTGGGGGGAGATACGCAGTATTTT. It yields the protein CASSLGGDTQYF.

The genes are TRBV2 and TRBJ2-1; D is perhaps TRBD2 (6 bases). Per the germline V gene, CDR1 is SNHLY and CDR2 is FYNNEI. The CDR3 spans 15 residues. The V end lost 6 bases, the J end lost 0 bases, and 12 bases lay between the germline ends. In DNA form, the CDR3 reads TGTGCCAGCAGGCGGGACTTCAGCTCCTACAATGAGCAGTTCTTC. Translating gives CASRRDFSSYNEQFF.

The chain recombines TRBV5-5 with TRBJ1-1, with 9 bases lining up with TRBD1. This CDR3 region has 16 residues. Trimming took 4 bases from V and 0 from J; bases not matched to a gene: 7. Germline-derived CDR1 and CDR2 are SGHKS and YYEKEE (reference sequence). The CDR3 nucleotides are TGTGCCAGCAGCCCAAGGACAGGGGTCTTGAACACTGAAGCTTTCTTT. This translates into CASSPRTGVLNTEAFF.

The rearrangement links TRBV6-6 to TRBJ1-6; unclear D gene. The CDR3 is 15 residues long. CDR1 MNHNY and CDR2 SVGAGI come from the germline V gene (reference sequence). V gave up 2 bases and J gave up 2 bases, with 7 bases separating them. CDR3 amino acids: CASSYMDTYNSPLHF. CDR3 nucleotide sequence: TGTGCCAGCAGTTACATGGATACCTATAATTCACCCCTCCACTTT.

V usage is TRBV6-1 and J usage is TRBJ1-5, with 12 bases that match TRBD1. From germline, CDR1 is MNHNS and CDR2 SASEGT. V lost 3 bases to trimming and J lost 5 bases; unmatched junction nucleotides: 5. The CDR3 consists of 16 residues. CDR3 coding DNA: TGTGCCAGCAGTGAGTCCGGGACAGGGGGCGATCAGCCCCAGCATTTT. Amino acid sequence: CASSESGTGGDQPQHF.

The chain is built from TRBV12-3 or TRBV12-4 and TRBJ1-2; a weak D match, TRBD1 (5 bases). The CDR3 contains 13 residues. Between the trimmed V and J ends, which lost 4 bases and 6 bases, there was a span of 12 bases. DNA of the CDR3: TGTGCCAGCAGTTCCGTCTTGGGGGATGGCTACACCTTC. Its protein product is CASSSVLGDGYTF.

The chain couples TRBV5-1 to TRBJ1-4; D is undetermined. This CDR3 contains 15 residues. Per germline, CDR1 SGHRS and CDR2 YFSETQ. V lost 0 bases and J lost 4, with 10 bases in between. The CDR3 spells CASSLAKGYNEKLFF. In nucleotides, the CDR3 is TGCGCCAGCAGCTTGGCCAAAGGCTATAATGAAAAACTGTTTTTT.

The rearrangement joins TRBV6-5 to TRBJ1-5; unclear D gene. From germline, CDR1 is MNHEY and CDR2 SVGAGI. The V end was cut by 5 bases, the J end by 9 bases, with 11 bases between. There are 12 residues in the CDR3. The CDR3 nucleotides are TGTGCCAGCAGTACCGACTTGTCGCCCCAGCATTTT. This sequence encodes CASSTDLSPQHF.

This clone appeared a few times. The chain combines TRBV7-8 with TRBJ1-5, with a tentative D call TRBD1 (5 bases). This CDR3 contains 16 residues. V dropped 1 base and J dropped 7 bases, with 17 bases sitting between them. CDR1 is SGHVS and CDR2 is FQNEAQ in the germline V gene. CDR3 sequence: CASSLGGRVGGQPQHF. The CDR3 nucleotides read TGTGCCAGCAGCTTAGGAGGCAGGGTGGGTGGACAGCCCCAGCATTTT.

The chain's CDR3 is CASSSGAYEQYF. Here the CDR3 DNA reads TGTGCCAGCAGCTCTGGGGCCTACGAGCAGTACTTC. This chain connects TRBV5-4 to TRBJ2-7; no reliable D call. Germline CDR1 is SGHNT and CDR2 is YYREEE (reference sequence). V dropped 3 bases and J dropped 2 bases, with 6 bases sitting between them. The CDR3 is 12 residues long.

This clone came up a few times. V gene TRBV3-1 (or the pseudogene TRBV3-2) combines with J gene TRBJ1-1, with D maybe TRBD1 (5 bases). CDR3 length equals 13 residues. Per germline, CDR1 LGHDT and CDR2 YNNKEL (reference sequence). Trimming removed 0 bases from V and 4 bases from J, with 6 bases in between. In DNA form, the CDR3 reads TGTGCCAGCAGCCAAGATGGGGGCACTGAAGCTTTCTTT. Protein sequence: CASSQDGGTEAFF.

In nucleotides, the CDR3 is TGCGCCAGCAGCCAAGAAGGGTCGGCCCGGGGATATCAGCCCCAGCATTTT. Protein product: CASSQEGSARGYQPQHF. The chain carries TRBV4-1 and TRBJ1-5; D is unresolved. Trimming removed 0 bases from V and 5 bases from J, with 17 bases in between. The CDR3 spans 17 residues. The germline CDR1 and CDR2 sequences are MGHRA and YSYEKL.

V usage is TRBV30 and J usage is TRBJ1-3; D unresolved. The CDR3 covers 14 residues. Germline CDR1 and CDR2: GTSNPN and SVGIG (reference sequence). V lost 0 bases and J lost 2, with 8 bases in between. CDR3 sequence (DNA): TGTGCCTGGAGTGTATGGGGTACTGGAAACACCATATATTTT. As protein: CAWSVWGTGNTIYF.

The V and J genes are TRBV21-1 and TRBJ2-7; the table's TRBD2 call for D was not verified on the DNA. TRBV21-1 is a listed pseudogene. The CDR3 totals 14 residues. Written as DNA, the CDR3 is TGTGCCAGCACCCTCCGGGGGGGCTCCTACGAGCAGTACTTC. Protein: CASTLRGGSYEQYF.

This chain joins TRBV11-3 and TRBJ2-7, with 10 bases fitting TRBD2. V lost 5 bases to trimming and J lost 4 bases; unmatched junction nucleotides: 8. Germline V gene sequence: CDR1 SGHNT, CDR2 YENEEA. The CDR3 consists of 15 residues. CDR3: CASSLRASGSYEQYF. Written as DNA, the CDR3 is TGTGCCAGCAGCCTTCGGGCTAGCGGGAGTTACGAGCAGTACTTC.

V usage is TRBV18 and J usage is TRBJ1-6; 9 bases are a match to TRBD1. With V trimmed by 3 bases and J by 6 bases, 6 bases remained unmatched. The CDR3 sequence is 16 residues long. Looked up from germline, CDR1 is KGHSH and CDR2 is LQKENI. The CDR3 coding sequence is TGTGCCAGCTCACCGCGCGGGACAGGGTCTAATTCACCCCTCCACTTT. Translated, it gives CASSPRGTGSNSPLHF.

In this sample, this clone turned up once. The chain has TRBV7-8 and TRBJ1-5; TRBD1 might be the D (6 bases). CDR1 is SGHVS, CDR2 FQNEAQ, per germline. This CDR3 comprises 17 residues. V was cut by 1 base and J by 0 bases, with 13 bases left in between. The CDR3: CASSLDPGEVSNQPQHF. Here the CDR3 DNA reads TGTGCCAGCAGCTTAGACCCAGGGGAAGTTAGCAATCAGCCCCAGCATTTT.

This clone has more than one count but fewer than ten. This chain uses TRBV29-1 with TRBJ1-2, with D unclear. Germline V gene lookup returns CDR1 SQVTM and CDR2 ANQGSEA. The CDR3 runs 11 residues. V was shortened by 8 bases and J by 3 bases, with 10 bases between the two germline ends. The chain's CDR3 is CSLGLDYGYTF. CDR3 DNA: TGCAGCCTCGGGCTCGACTATGGCTACACCTTC. The entire variable domain, with the rest obtained from reference TRBV29-1 and TRBJ1-2, is as follows: SAVISQKPSRDICQRGTSLTIQCQVDSQVTMMFWYRQQPGQSLTLIATANQGSEATYESGFVIDKFPISRPNLTFSTLTVSNMSPEDSSIYLCSLGLDYGYTFGSGTRLTVV.

A few counts support this clone. J is TRBJ1-6 and V is TRBV4-2; 7 bases match TRBD1. CDR1 is LGHNA and CDR2 is YNFKEQ in the germline V gene. The V gene end was trimmed by 3 bases and the J gene end by 10 bases; junction bases not matched to a gene: 6. The CDR3 covers 14 residues. The CDR3 nucleotides read TGTGCCAGCAGCCAGAACATCAGGGGGTCACCCCTCCACTTT. Residues: CASSQNIRGSPLHF.

The chain employs TRBV9 and TRBJ1-2, with TRBD1 identical over 12 bases. Germline CDR1 reads SGDLS; CDR2 reads YYNGEE. This CDR3 has 17 amino acids. V was pared by 0 bases and J by 2 bases, with 5 bases of the junction left unmatched. The CDR3 here is CASSVGGQGASNYGYTF. The DNA for the CDR3 is TGTGCCAGCAGCGTAGGGGGACAGGGGGCCTCAAACTATGGCTACACCTTC.

The chain links TRBV30 to TRBJ2-3; 9 bases agree with TRBD2. Germline V gene lookup returns CDR1 GTSNPN and CDR2 SVGIG (reference sequence). The ends lost 0 bases at V and 4 bases at J; junction bases unmatched: 8. The CDR3 covers 16 residues. The CDR3 loop is CAWSVILAGRADTQYF. The DNA of the CDR3 is TGTGCCTGGAGTGTGATACTAGCGGGTAGGGCAGATACGCAGTATTTT.

The genes are TRBV11-2 and TRBJ2-3, with D possibly matching TRBD1 (6 bases). The V gene lost 2 bases and the J gene lost 2 bases, with 11 bases spanning the gap. The CDR3 is 15 residues long. CDR1 is SGHAT and CDR2 is FQNNGV in the germline V gene. Here the CDR3 DNA reads TGTGCCAGCAGCTTACAGGGGTTCACCACAGATACGCAGTATTTT. It specifies CASSLQGFTTDTQYF.

V is TRBV11-3 and J is TRBJ2-2; 8 bases match TRBD2. Germline values: CDR1 SGHNT, CDR2 YENEEA. This CDR3 contains 16 residues. The V segment lost 5 bases and the J segment 2 bases; nucleotides outside the gene matches: 7. The CDR3 DNA is TGTGCCAGCAGCCAAACCAGCGGGAGCAACACCGGGGAGCTGTTTTTT. Translated, it gives CASSQTSGSNTGELFF.